The 16 T cell receptor beta chains presented below share a single source sample, sequenced in a study of T-cell reconstitution after alpha-beta-depleted transplantation in children. The library targeted TCRbeta and was prepared with unique molecular identifiers. A single record per CDR3 protein comes from TCRdb applying MiXCR to the PCR reads. Found here are around 370,000 distinct CDR3 sequences, approximately 10% of them singletons; the top ten hold under 3%. This sample comprised PBMCs from the stem cell graft donor, obtained from the stem cell graft. The receptors come from a human donor who donated a stem cell graft to a child with acute lymphoblastic leukemia.

The rearrangement uses TRBV29-1 and TRBJ1-1, with D hard to call. Germline V gene lookup returns CDR1 SQVTM and CDR2 ANQGSEA. There are 14 residues in the CDR3. V lost 1 base, J lost 2 bases, and 11 bases lay in between. DNA of the CDR3: TGCAGCGTTGAAGTCGGGTCGGGAAACACTGAAGCTTTCTTT. Translated: CSVEVGSGNTEAFF.

This clonotype has just a few counts. One end of the junction does not line up with germline, which may come from a read error. This sequence joins TRBV28 and TRBJ2-7, with unresolved D. The CDR3 extends over 13 amino acids. Germline V gene data show CDR1 as MDHEN and CDR2 as SYDVKM. CDR3 sequence reads: CASSPLSPLWFRF. The CDR3 nucleotides read TGTGCCAGCAGTCCTCTATCCCCCCTCTGGTTCAGGTTC.

This chain uses TRBV7-2 with TRBJ2-1; TRBD1 aligns across 12 bases. Trimming removed 4 bases from V and 9 bases from J; junction bases left unmatched: 7. In germline, CDR1 is SGHTA, CDR2 FQGNSA. This CDR3 region has 15 residues. CDR3 region: CASSSPGQGAGEQFF. CDR3 sequence (DNA): TGTGCCAGCAGCTCACCGGGACAGGGGGCAGGTGAGCAGTTCTTC.

This clonotype was seen more than once but under ten times. This chain joins TRBV6-5 and TRBJ2-1; 9 bases map to TRBD2. Looked up from germline, CDR1 is MNHEY and CDR2 is SVGAGI. The CDR3 sequence is 15 residues long. V was clipped by 5 bases and J by 8 bases; unmatched bases: 10. In DNA, the CDR3 is TGTGCCAGCAGTAGAGAACTAGCGGGTTTCGATGAGCAGTTCTTC. It yields the protein CASSRELAGFDEQFF.

This clonotype has only a few counts. The V gene is TRBV12-3 or TRBV12-4, the J gene TRBJ2-7; D is unclear. CDR3 length equals 15 residues. V was pared by 2 bases and J by 0 bases, with 11 bases between. The CDR3 region is CASSLTVAPSYEQYF. The CDR3 DNA is TGTGCCAGCAGTTTAACGGTGGCCCCCTCCTACGAGCAGTACTTC.

The rearrangement joins TRBV7-9 to TRBJ1-4, with D unclear. CDR1 and CDR2 from the germline V gene are SEHNR and FQNEAQ (reference sequence). Trimming left V 0 bases short and J 13 bases short, with 15 bases between. This CDR3 contains 14 residues. The CDR3: CASSLAPSLQGLFF. The CDR3 DNA reads as TGTGCCAGCAGCTTAGCGCCCAGCCTCCAAGGACTGTTTTTT.

This clonotype has only a few counts. CDR3 DNA: TGTGCCAGCGGACCCAAAGATACGCAGTATTTT. Residues: CASGPKDTQYF. The genes are TRBV2 and TRBJ2-3; no reliable D call. Germline-derived CDR1 and CDR2 are SNHLY and FYNNEI. Trimming cost V 8 bases and J 5 bases, with 8 bases left between them. The CDR3 has 11 residues.

This clonotype was seen a handful of times. The chain recombines TRBV4-1 with TRBJ2-3, with D perhaps given as TRBD1 or TRBD2 (6 bases each). The germline CDR1 and CDR2 sequences are MGHRA and YSYEKL. Trimming took off 0 bases at V and 0 bases at J, with 16 bases between the two ends. The CDR3 is made up of 18 amino acids. The CDR3 DNA is TGCGCCAGCAGCCAAGATTTACAGGGACTCTTTAGCACAGATACGCAGTATTTT. Amino acids: CASSQDLQGLFSTDTQYF.

This clonotype came up a few times. The chain links TRBV7-8 to TRBJ2-7; 9 nucleotides agree with TRBD2. Germline V gene lookup returns CDR1 SGHVS and CDR2 FQNEAQ. This CDR3 has 16 amino acids. V shed 0 bases and J 6 bases; nucleotides not matched to a gene: 9. In DNA form, the CDR3 reads TGTGCCAGCAGCTTAGCGGTGGGTAGCGGGAGAACCGAGCAGTACTTC. Its translation: CASSLAVGSGRTEQYF.

This clonotype was counted only a few times. The CDR3 nucleotides are TGCAGTGGGGCCCCGGCGCTATACAGGACAGATACGCAGTATTTT. The encoded protein is CSGAPALYRTDTQYF. V and J are TRBV20-1 and TRBJ2-3; D is possibly TRBD1 (5 bases). The germline V and J ends were trimmed by 7 bases and 3 bases, with 20 bases remaining between them. The CDR3 has 15 residues. Germline CDR1 reads DFQATT; CDR2 reads SNEGSKA (reference sequence).

This clonotype was picked up many times. The chain has TRBV20-1 and TRBJ1-1; 7 bases are shared with TRBD1. Trimming took 5 bases from V and 4 from J; bases not matched to a gene: 13. The CDR3 contains 15 residues. Germline V gene data show CDR1 as DFQATT and CDR2 as SNEGSKA (reference sequence). In nucleotides, the CDR3 is TGCAGTGCTGAAGACAGGGCCCGAACAGTCACTGAAGCTTTCTTT. As protein: CSAEDRARTVTEAFF.

This clonotype showed up many times. The rearrangement joins TRBV4-2 to TRBJ1-2; TRBD1 aligns across 7 bases. V was clipped by 4 bases and J by 1 base; unmatched bases: 3. The germline gives CDR1 LGHNA, CDR2 YNFKEQ. CDR3 size: 14 residues. This CDR3 is CASSRQGDNYGYTF. In DNA form, the CDR3 reads TGTGCCAGCAGCCGCCAGGGGGATAACTATGGCTACACCTTC.

This rearrangement joins TRBV3-1 to TRBJ1-6, with no clear D. Per germline, CDR1 LGHDT and CDR2 YNNKEL (reference sequence). Trimming stripped 1 base from V and 10 bases from J, with 11 bases between. This CDR3 spans 14 amino acids. Here the CDR3 reads CASSQVDFGSPLHF. In DNA, the CDR3 is TGTGCCAGCAGCCAAGTCGATTTTGGCTCACCCCTCCACTTT.

V is TRBV12-3 or TRBV12-4 and J is TRBJ2-3; D could derive from TRBD1 or TRBD2 (6 bases each). The CDR3 totals 11 residues. V shed 2 bases and J shed 14 bases, with 11 bases lying between them. The CDR3 protein is CASSLRGVRYF. In nucleotides, the CDR3 is TGTGCCAGCAGTTTAAGGGGGGTCAGGTATTTT.

The V call is TRBV28, the J call TRBJ1-5, with D unclear. The CDR3 is made up of 15 amino acids. Trimming removed 6 bases at V and 0 bases at J, with 12 bases between. CDR1 and CDR2 (germline): MDHEN, SYDVKM. CDR3 DNA: TGTGCCAGCAGACACTGGTCCGATAGCAATCAGCCCCAGCATTTT. This sequence encodes CASRHWSDSNQPQHF.

This clonotype was counted only a few times. The chain employs TRBV6-5 and TRBJ2-5, with 7 bases aligning to TRBD1. Per germline, CDR1 MNHEY and CDR2 SVGAGI. V was pared by 4 bases and J by 2 bases, with 13 bases of the junction left unmatched. The CDR3 consists of 17 residues. Here the CDR3 DNA reads TGTGCCAGCAGTTCACTGACAGGGTCGGTAGGGCAAGAGACCCAGTACTTC. This codes for CASSSLTGSVGQETQYF.